This record looks at one T cell receptor beta chain sequence and its context. Antigen: not known. These data belong to a study of cytomegalovirus exposure and HLA in healthy donors. Study overall: HLA-typed donors contributed 65 million to 95 million unique TCRs, which were held in an early data release. Findings of the study overall: It was taken for granted in presence/absence analyses that sequencing depth across donors was roughly uniform. A few of the chains that were CMV-associated were confirmed in vitro to be specific for CMV antigens.

In the PCR, 60 Vbeta and 13 Jbeta primers were used. The protocol was immunoSEQ multiplex PCR, while the TCRdb copy is restricted to in-frame clones and leaves out a portion. This repertoire shows around 170,000 clones, 80% found once; its top ten account for under 1.5%. The CDR3 consists of 15 residues. Germline CDR1 and CDR2: SEHNR and FQNEAQ (reference sequence). The V and J ends lost 2 bases and 3 bases respectively, with 11 bases between them. The TCR comes from a girl under 18 in good health and CMV-seropositive. Sample: PBMCs. The genes are TRBV7-9 and TRBJ2-4; no definite D call. CDR3 protein: CASSLQDVGKNIQYF. The CDR3 nucleotides are TGTGCCAGCAGCTTACAGGATGTGGGCAAAAACATTCAGTACTTC.